This T cell receptor (beta chain) is from a study of blood T cell repertoires in COVID-19. In the study's own analysis: Using reference gene primer amplification, nucleated cell counts were estimated. Sequencing used immunoSEQ multiplex PCR; TCRdb keeps in-frame clones, though not all of them. V, J and clone size are taken as reported in that table, and D and trimming were inferred from the DNA itself. The sample consists of almost 350,000 clones, approximately 89% of them appearing once. In germline, CDR1 is SNHLY, CDR2 FYNNEI. There are 13 residues in the CDR3. V dropped 4 bases and J dropped 3 bases, with 10 bases sitting between them.

The rearrangement uses TRBV2 and TRBJ2-7; possible D gene TRBD2, 6 bases. This clonotype was obtained from a woman aged 55 to 70 with COVID-19, enrolled during active disease. The material sequenced was peripheral blood. DNA of the CDR3: TGTGCCAGCAGTGCGGGAGCGGGCTACGAGCAGTACTTC. Protein sequence: CASSAGAGYEQYF.